The TCR beta chain described here comes from a study of cytomegalovirus exposure and HLA in healthy donors (dated by TCRdb to the late 2010s). Study-wide context: According to an earlier analysis of several hundred of the donors, about 179 million T cells yielded 90 million to 140 million unique TCR beta sequences and less than 300 Gb of sequence data. An early release covering 550 to 650 HLA-typed donors comprised around 300 gigabases of sequencing data and tens of millions of unique TCR sequences. Among the roughly 390 genotyped donors, roughly 80% belonged to the genetic ancestry cluster associated with self-reported Caucasian donors. The aim of the study was to test whether cataloging public T cell receptors could identify signatures of past pathogen exposure. The study used immunosequencing to profile the T cell repertoires of approximately 630 subjects and linked those repertoires to cytomegalovirus serostatus. A separate validation cohort of 90 to 150 different subjects was used in addition to the 666-subject first cohort. High-throughput TCR immunosequencing, statistical association of individual TCRs with disease status, and machine learning were combined to predict cytomegalovirus infection status. To study patterns of TCR occurrence, a later analysis re-analyzed previously published TCR beta repertoires from several hundred donors and added high-resolution HLA genotyping. Rather than drawing on any new phenotypic data, the later analysis identified candidate immune exposures from TCR beta sequences and the way those sequences occurred across donors. To decide whether each TCR beta V gene segment behaved as functional or pseudogenic, an earlier analysis of some 540 of the donors relied on high-throughput TCR beta sequencing. Donor age, sex, ethnicity and CMV serostatus were collected together with the repertoire data. In a later genetic analysis, genome-wide SNP genotypes for about three fifths of the 666 donors were used, and that subset was treated as a discovery cohort. All discovery cohort repertoires had been generated using a single sequencing platform. Class I and class II HLA loci were covered by the typing at four-digit resolution. Typing coverage differed by locus: A, B, C, DRB1 and DQB1 were typed in roughly 629-630 donors, DQA1 in approximately 520, DPA1 in 600 to 610, and DPB1 in just under 490. Four to six DR-DQ haplotypes were handled as single units for association and clustering because linkage in the cohort was strong. Among about 400 genotyped donors of the cohort, an average of about 220,000 unique TCR beta nucleotide sequences was sequenced per donor, of which roughly 17% were non-productive.

The cohort was made up of approximately 700 healthy bone marrow donors. Cohort members were all nominally healthy when sampled, although unrecorded immune exposures were likely present. The donor was CMV seronegative and was included in the group of a few hundred seronegative cohort members. A peripheral blood sample was collected from each donor, and TCR beta sequencing was performed on peripheral blood mononuclear cells. Genomic DNA was extracted from the blood cell samples with the Qiagen DNeasy Blood Extraction Kit. The library relied on the immunoSEQ multiplex PCR assay. For the multiplex PCR, a mixture combining 60 forward primers for TCR Vbeta segments and 13 reverse primers for TCR Jbeta segments was used. The CDR3 region of rearranged TCR beta genes was amplified from genomic DNA by a multiplex PCR assay. On the Illumina HiSeq System, the amplified TCR beta libraries were sequenced as 87-base-pair reads. As for the authors' bioinformatics: In a later analysis, some 80 million unique TCR beta chains were counted across the roughly 670 repertoires, and roughly 9.9 million of these chains were shared by at least two donors. Raw reads were error-corrected and collapsed into unique sequences by a nearest-neighbor algorithm in which closely related sequences were merged to remove PCR and sequencing errors. CDR3 sequences were aligned to IMGT reference sequences to assign V, D and J gene segments. For a sequence to be retained, at least a six-nucleotide match to both a V gene segment and a J gene segment was required. A rearrangement counted as productive if the CDR3 had no stop codons and remained in frame with V and J, and every other rearrangement counted as non-productive. Following IMGT convention, CDR3 was defined as the stretch from the second conserved V-encoded cysteine up to the conserved J-encoded phenylalanine. In an earlier analysis of around 600 of the donors, sequences lacking an unambiguous match to a single V gene segment were excluded. In an earlier analysis of roughly 500 of the donors, V segments were called functional above 56.7% productive rearrangements and were called segregating when the between-donor standard deviation exceeded 5%. A statistical classification framework was built to diagnose cytomegalovirus status from the catalog of TCR beta chain sequences. V and J gene assignment, in a later analysis, came from comparing TCR nucleotide sequences with IMGT/GENE-DB human TR gene sequences. The TCRdist pipeline was used in a later analysis to assign CDR3 sequences and most-parsimonious VDJ recombination scenarios. In a later analysis, every TCR beta chain was defined by the combination of its CDR3 amino acid sequence and its V-gene family, and reads without a unique V-gene family were dropped. In a later analysis, some 600 highly shared, low-generation-probability nucleotide sequences were removed to address suspected cross-contamination and a sequencing artifact. For each public chain, a later analysis derived a clonal expansion index from normalized ranks of inferred template counts within each repertoire. In a later analysis, generation probabilities were computed using a VDJ recombination model fitted to out-of-frame rearrangements, and the results were checked against IGoR. A later analysis scored TCR-TCR, TCR-HLA and TCR-CMV co-occurrence with hypergeometric tests, applying a repertoire-size bias correction to TCR pairs. False discovery rates were estimated in a later analysis by permuting HLA or CMV assignments 20 times. In a later analysis, co-occurring TCRs were grouped using DBSCAN, with TCRdist sequence similarity added in when clustering inside HLA-allele-positive subsets. Co-occurrence clustering excluded repertoires with fewer than 30,000 or more than 120,000 public chains, plus five with anomalous nucleotide sharing. TCRdb took this table from immuneACCESS and kept in-frame rearrangements with V and J called. Such tables lack part of the clones; where checked against another copy, unresolved V genes explain under half of the gap, and the rest is unexplained. V, J and clone size reflect that table, while D and trimming were determined from the DNA. The sample table holds around 150,000 clones, of which 75% to 90% were seen once. The ten largest make up about 1.5% of the sample.

The germline V gene gives CDR1 as SGHTA and CDR2 as FQGNSA. Trimming at the junction amounts to 0 bases on V and 10 bases on J, and the germline ends lie 7 bases apart. There are 12 amino acids in the CDR3, from cysteine to phenylalanine inclusive. The CDR3 DNA has 36 bases and is translated from base 1. Here is what the overall study found, with its caveats: Sequencing depth was assumed to be roughly uniform across donors in the presence/absence analyses, though that assumption may not hold. A further reported finding was that TCR beta sequences accurately predicted the HLA-A and HLA-B alleles for most subjects in the first cohort. Correlated functional status among segregating V segments might be attributable to linkage disequilibrium, but an unknown experimental factor could not be ruled out. A later analysis reported that several top co-occurrence clusters appeared linked to parvovirus B19, influenza, CMV and Epstein-Barr virus. In a later analysis, HLA-associated TCR beta chains were found to be more clonally expanded and to have lower generation probabilities than equally common non-associated chains. Assigning TCR associations to individual alleles was difficult when HLA alleles, especially DR and DQ, strongly co-occurred. In a later genetic analysis, fewer N-insertions in productive TCRs were reported among donors in an Asian-associated ancestry cluster than the roughly 700-donor mean. Most TCR sequences were observed very rarely across donors, whereas some public TCRs were present in many individuals. V-gene and J-gene trimming of TCR beta chains was associated with a missense DCLRE1C variant in a later genetic analysis, and the association was replicated in an independent cohort. Broadly in line with IMGT annotations, most TCR beta V segments showed up in productive rearrangements about 90% or about 30% of the time in an earlier analysis of 587 of the donors. A few of the identified cytomegalovirus-associated TCR beta chains were confirmed in vitro to be specific for cytomegalovirus antigens. For the cohort, immune exposure information was limited to CMV serostatus. Only TCR beta chains were sequenced in this cohort, and the absence of alpha or paired-chain data limited detectable features. Because counts were too low, about 18 rarely observed V segments, including chromosome 9 orphons, were excluded from the earlier analysis of several hundred of the donors. Some IMGT-functional V segments, including TRBV6-2 and TRBV6-3, could not be told apart with the 87-base-pair reads, so those segments were excluded. Because some donors lacked HLA typing at each locus, the association tests relied only on the typed subset. The classifier was reported to diagnose cytomegalovirus status with high specificity and sensitivity in both the original cohort and the validation cohort. In a later analysis, most CMV-associated TCR beta chains were found to appear HLA-restricted, with HLA associations seemingly driven largely by CMV exposure. It was suggested by the authors that the approach could potentially be generalized to other disease states and immunological phenotypes. In a later analysis, TCR association rates were found to vary across HLA loci, with the most associated TCRs seen for DRB1 alleles and the fewest for HLA-C alleles. In the study, 164 TCR beta chains were listed as associated with cytomegalovirus. A cluster of highly shared sequence variants was judged likely to represent a technical artifact of the sequencing pipeline. In a later analysis, over 15,000 TCR beta sequences were associated with specific HLA alleles at a false discovery rate of 0.05.

Concerning this clone: Its antigen is not yet known. Qualities for individual bases were not recorded, and no much larger clone is one base off.

The origin of this receptor is a middle-aged man in good health and CMV-seronegative. The chain uses TRBV7-2 and TRBJ2-1, with the D gene uncertain. Sequencing used PBMCs. At the DNA level, the sequence is TGTGCCAGCAGCTTAGCGCTAGAGGAGCAGTTCTTC. Its product reads: CASSLALEEQFF.